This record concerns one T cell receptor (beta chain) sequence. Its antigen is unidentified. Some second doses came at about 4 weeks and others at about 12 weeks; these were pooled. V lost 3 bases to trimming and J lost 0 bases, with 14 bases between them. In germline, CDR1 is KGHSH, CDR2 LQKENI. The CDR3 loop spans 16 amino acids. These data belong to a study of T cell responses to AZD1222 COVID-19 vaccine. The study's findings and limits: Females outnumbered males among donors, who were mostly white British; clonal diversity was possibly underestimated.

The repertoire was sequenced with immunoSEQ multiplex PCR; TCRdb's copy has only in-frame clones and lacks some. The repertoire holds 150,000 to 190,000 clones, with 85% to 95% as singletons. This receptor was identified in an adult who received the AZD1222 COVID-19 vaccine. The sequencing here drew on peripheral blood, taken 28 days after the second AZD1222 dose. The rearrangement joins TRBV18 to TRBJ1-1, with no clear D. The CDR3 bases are TGTGCCAGCTCACCTCGAGGAAGTTCCATGAACACTGAAGCTTTCTTT. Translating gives CASSPRGSSMNTEAFF.